This TCR beta chain appears in the sequencing data of a study of T cell repertoires in cytomegalovirus infection. The wider study: Signatures in public TCR beta sequences pointed to both CMV infection and matching HLA type.

This clonotype was detected a few times. Its antigen is unknown. The length of the CDR3 is 13 residues. V was pared by 4 bases and J by 4 bases, with 7 bases between. In germline, CDR1 is SEHNR, CDR2 FQNEAQ (reference sequence). Study observations and caveats: Dominating the ex vivo response were TCR beta clonotypes that were CMV-specific and HLA-C-restricted. Using cumulative public TCR beta family frequency, the authors identified those who carried CMV together with the relevant HLA.

In TCRdb, the reads were re-called with MiXCR into one record per CDR3 protein. The table shows 200,000 to 300,000 distinct CDR3 sequences, with around 12% occurring only once. V usage is TRBV7-9 and J usage is TRBJ2-2; D possibly corresponds to TRBD1 (5 bases). Source material: PBMCs. The receptor's source is a human donor in good health (CMV status not recorded). Some clones in this sample may be carry-over from other donors' samples. The CDR3 DNA follows: TGTGCCAGCAGCTCAGGGATCACCGGGGAGCTGTTTTTT. Protein product: CASSSGITGELFF.